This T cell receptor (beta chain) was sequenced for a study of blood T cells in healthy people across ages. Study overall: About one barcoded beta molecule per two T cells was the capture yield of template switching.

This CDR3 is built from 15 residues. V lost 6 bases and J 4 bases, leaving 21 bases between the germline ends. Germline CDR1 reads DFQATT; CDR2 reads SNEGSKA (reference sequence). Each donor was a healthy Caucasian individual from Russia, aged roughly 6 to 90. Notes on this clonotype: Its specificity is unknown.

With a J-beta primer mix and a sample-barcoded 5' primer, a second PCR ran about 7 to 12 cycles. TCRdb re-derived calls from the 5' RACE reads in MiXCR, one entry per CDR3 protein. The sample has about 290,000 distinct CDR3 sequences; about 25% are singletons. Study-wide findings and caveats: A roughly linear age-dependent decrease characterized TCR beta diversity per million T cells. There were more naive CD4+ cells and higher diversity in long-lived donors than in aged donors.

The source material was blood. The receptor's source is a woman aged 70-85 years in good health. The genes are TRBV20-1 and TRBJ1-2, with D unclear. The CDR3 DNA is TGCAGTGCCCCACCCGGTTTTTTATCCGTCTATGGCTACACCTTC. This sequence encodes CSAPPGFLSVYGYTF.